The T cell receptor (beta chain) under discussion was sequenced for a study of T-cell reconstitution after alpha-beta-depleted transplantation in children. Unique molecular identifiers were used in preparing the TCRbeta library. TCRdb ran MiXCR on the PCR reads and lists one entry per CDR3 protein. The table includes some 530,000 distinct CDR3 sequences, 12% detected once. There are a few counts of this clonotype. The germline V gene encodes CDR1 DFQATT and CDR2 SNEGSKA (reference sequence). CDR3 length equals 15 residues. With 3 bases removed from V and 3 bases from J, the gap between germline ends came to 17 bases.

The material sequenced was PBMCs from the stem cell graft donor, taken from the stem cell graft. This chain uses TRBV20-1 with TRBJ1-1, with D perhaps matching TRBD1 (6 bases). The clonotype was recovered from a human donor who donated a stem cell graft to a child with combined immunodeficiency. The CDR3 DNA sequence: TGCAGTGCTAGTGACCAGACGAGGGGGTACACTGAAGCTTTCTTT. Translation: CSASDQTRGYTEAFF.